A single sample gave rise to the 10 T cell receptor beta chains below, sequenced in a study of CD8 T cells in ankylosing spondylitis. One entry per CDR3 protein results from TCRdb running MiXCR on the 5' RACE reads. The table records 250,000 to 350,000 distinct CDR3 sequences, approximately 20% of them present only once. The sequenced sample was blood, either unsorted or a sorted T cell fraction (not recorded which). The origin of the receptors is a male donor with ankylosing spondylitis or in good health (not recorded which).

This clonotype was detected a few times. The rearrangement joins TRBV29-1 to TRBJ1-1, with D possibly matching TRBD1 (5 bases). V dropped 4 bases and J dropped 5 bases, with 20 bases sitting between them. The CDR3 consists of 15 residues. CDR1 and CDR2 (germline): SQVTM, ANQGSEA. For the CDR3, the DNA is TGCAGCGTTGTTGGGGCCACCCCTTTGGATACTGAAGCTTTCTTT. Translation: CSVVGATPLDTEAFF.

The chain joins TRBV28 to TRBJ1-5, with D uncertain. CDR1 and CDR2 from the germline V gene are MDHEN and SYDVKM. CDR3 length: 11 amino acids. Trimming shortened V by 3 bases and J by 6 bases, and 3 bases separated the two germline ends. CDR3 sequence reads: CASSFPQPQHF. The CDR3 DNA reads TGTGCCAGCAGTTTCCCTCAGCCCCAGCATTTT.

Many counts were recorded for this clonotype. The V and J genes are TRBV29-1 and TRBJ2-1, with TRBD2 matching over 8 bases. From germline, CDR1 is SQVTM and CDR2 ANQGSEA. The CDR3 extends over 12 amino acids. The J segment lost 7 bases and the V segment lost 6 bases, leaving 5 bases of the junction unmatched. This chain's CDR3 is CSVAGAGNEQFF. CDR3 DNA sequence: TGCAGCGTAGCGGGGGCGGGTAATGAGCAGTTCTTC.

V and J are TRBV29-1 and TRBJ2-3; 12 bases are shared with TRBD1. Per the germline V gene, CDR1 is SQVTM and CDR2 is ANQGSEA. This CDR3 region has 14 residues. V shed 6 bases, J shed 11 bases, and the junction held 12 bases outside the gene matches. The CDR3 loop is CSVARDRGLLWQYF. CDR3 coding DNA: TGCAGCGTAGCCCGGGACAGGGGGCTCCTTTGGCAGTATTTT.

The sample holds a few counts of this clonotype. The J gene is TRBJ2-2, the V gene TRBV20-1, with TRBD1 identical over 8 bases. The germline CDR1 and CDR2 sequences are DFQATT and SNEGSKA (reference sequence). With V trimmed by 4 bases and J by 6 bases, 4 bases remained unmatched. This CDR3 contains 13 residues. The CDR3 DNA follows: TGCAGTGCTACAGGGGGCAATTCCGGGGAGCTGTTTTTT. Translation: CSATGGNSGELFF.

A few counts support this clonotype. The chain is built from TRBV11-1 and TRBJ1-6; possible D gene TRBD1, 6 bases. The germline gives CDR1 SGHAT, CDR2 FQDESV (reference sequence). The CDR3 runs to 15 residues. The V and J ends lost 10 bases and 5 bases respectively, with 18 bases between them. CDR3 loop: CATPLGGGHNSPLHF. The CDR3 coding sequence is TGTGCCACCCCCTTAGGGGGTGGTCATAATTCACCCCTCCACTTT. Looking up the rest from reference TRBV11-1 and TRBJ1-6 gives the full variable domain: EAEVAQSPRYKITEKSQAVAFWCDPISGHATLYWYRQILGQGPELLVQFQDESVVDDSQLPKDRFSAERLKGVDSTLKIQPAELGDSAMYLCATPLGGGHNSPLHFGNGTRLTVT.

This rearrangement joins TRBV6-1 to TRBJ2-3; 10 bases agree with TRBD1. The junction had 13 bases not matched to a gene; V was cut back by 7 bases and J by 6 bases. The CDR3 is made up of 16 amino acids. The germline V gene encodes CDR1 MNHNS and CDR2 SASEGT. The chain's CDR3 is CASTPGTGAQGDTQYF. The CDR3 DNA reads TGTGCCAGCACCCCCGGGACAGGGGCGCAGGGGGATACGCAGTATTTT.

This clonotype was seen at least ten times. V usage is TRBV4-2 and J usage is TRBJ2-7; TRBD1 matches at 8 bases. There are 16 residues in the CDR3. The V segment lost 5 bases and the J segment 6 bases; nucleotides outside the gene matches: 15. The V gene's germline CDR1 is LGHNA and CDR2 YNFKEQ. CDR3 loop: CASSEPGQGIEGEQYV. The CDR3 nucleotides read TGTGCCAGCAGCGAACCTGGACAGGGCATAGAAGGCGAGCAGTACGTC.

The V call is TRBV7-3, the J call TRBJ2-3; no definite D call. Trimming pared 2 bases from V and 2 bases from J, leaving 5 bases between. CDR3 size: 13 residues. The germline CDR1 and CDR2 sequences are SGHTA and FQGTGA. This CDR3 reads CASSLQITDTQYF. CDR3 nucleotide sequence: TGTGCCAGCAGCTTACAGATCACAGATACGCAGTATTTT.

This clonotype was counted only a few times. J is TRBJ2-4 and V is TRBV4-2; D is undetermined. Germline CDR1 reads LGHNA; CDR2 reads YNFKEQ. Between the trimmed V and J ends, which lost 1 base and 0 bases, there was a span of 10 bases. The CDR3 spans 16 residues. The CDR3 sequence: CASSQGTRLAKNIQYF. CDR3 DNA: TGTGCCAGCAGCCAAGGTACCCGACTAGCCAAAAACATTCAGTACTTC.